These T cell receptor beta chains were read from a single sample in a study of blood T cells in healthy people across ages. TCRdb re-derived calls from the 5' RACE reads in MiXCR, one entry per CDR3 protein. Of hundreds of thousands of distinct CDR3 sequences listed, about a third were seen once; the top ten hold roughly 15%. Sequenced: blood. Receptors originate from an elderly woman in good health. Both conserved end residues are part of each CDR3. The order of the fields is J gene, clone size, D gene, V gene, CDR3 DNA, CDR3 protein. A D gene is named only where the DNA matches it firmly. Not every row has a clone size; where given, it reads once, few, many or a size class.

j_gene: TRBJ2-5
abundance: many
d_gene: -
v_gene: TRBV15
CDR3nt: TGTGCCACCAGCAGGCCCGTAACTGCGGTTGGTGACCAGTACTTC
CDR3aa: CATSRPVTAVGDQYF

j_gene: TRBJ1-2
abundance: many
d_gene: -
v_gene: TRBV3-1
CDR3nt: TGTGCCAGCAGCCCATTAGCCCCCATGTACGAGGGGAACTATGGCTACACCTTC
CDR3aa: CASSPLAPMYEGNYGYTF

j_gene: TRBJ1-1
abundance: -
d_gene: -
v_gene: TRBV5-1
CDR3nt: TGCGCCAGCAGCTGGCAGGGGTACACTGAAGCTTTCTTT
CDR3aa: CASSWQGYTEAFF

j_gene: TRBJ2-5
abundance: many
d_gene: TRBD2
v_gene: TRBV7-2
CDR3nt: TGTGCCAGCACCAGGACTAGCGGGGCGGGGGAGACCCAGTACTTC
CDR3aa: CASTRTSGAGETQYF

j_gene: TRBJ1-1
abundance: many
d_gene: -
v_gene: TRBV4-1
CDR3nt: TGCGCCAGCAGCCAAGTTCCGGGGGTGAACACTGAAGCTTTCTTT
CDR3aa: CASSQVPGVNTEAFF

j_gene: TRBJ1-1
abundance: -
d_gene: -
v_gene: TRBV28
CDR3nt: TGTGCCAGCAGTTTGGGAGTGTATGAAGCTTTCTTT
CDR3aa: CASSLGVYEAFF

j_gene: TRBJ2-3
abundance: -
d_gene: TRBD2
v_gene: TRBV12-3/TRBV12-4
CDR3nt: TGTGCCAGCAGTTTGAGCCTAGCGGACACAGATACGGAATATTTT
CDR3aa: CASSLSLADTDTEYF

j_gene: TRBJ2-1
abundance: -
d_gene: TRBD2
v_gene: TRBV11-2
CDR3nt: TGTGCCAGCAGCTCGTCGGCGGGGGGGAACAATGAGCAGTTCTTC
CDR3aa: CASSSSAGGNNEQFF

j_gene: TRBJ2-2
abundance: -
d_gene: -
v_gene: TRBV6-4
CDR3nt: TGTGCCAGCAGTGAGGGGGACACCGGGGAGCTGTTTTTT
CDR3aa: CASSEGDTGELFF

j_gene: TRBJ2-3
abundance: many
d_gene: -
v_gene: TRBV6-1
CDR3nt: TGTGCCAGCAGTGAAGCGGGTTGGTCTCGCCCGGATCGTACGCAGTATTTT
CDR3aa: CASSEAGWSRPDRTQYF

j_gene: TRBJ2-3
abundance: many
d_gene: -
v_gene: TRBV7-3
CDR3nt: TGTGCCAGCAGCTTAACAGGAAAGGCCAGACCACCCGATACGCAGTATTTT
CDR3aa: CASSLTGKARPPDTQYF

j_gene: TRBJ2-6
abundance: many
d_gene: -
v_gene: TRBV2
CDR3nt: TGTGCCAGCAGGGAACTCAGGGCTGGGGCCAACGTCCTGACTTTC
CDR3aa: CASRELRAGANVLTF

j_gene: TRBJ2-3
abundance: many
d_gene: TRBD1
v_gene: TRBV29-1
CDR3nt: TGCAGCGGACGGACAGGGCCAGATACGCAGTATTTT
CDR3aa: CSGRTGPDTQYF